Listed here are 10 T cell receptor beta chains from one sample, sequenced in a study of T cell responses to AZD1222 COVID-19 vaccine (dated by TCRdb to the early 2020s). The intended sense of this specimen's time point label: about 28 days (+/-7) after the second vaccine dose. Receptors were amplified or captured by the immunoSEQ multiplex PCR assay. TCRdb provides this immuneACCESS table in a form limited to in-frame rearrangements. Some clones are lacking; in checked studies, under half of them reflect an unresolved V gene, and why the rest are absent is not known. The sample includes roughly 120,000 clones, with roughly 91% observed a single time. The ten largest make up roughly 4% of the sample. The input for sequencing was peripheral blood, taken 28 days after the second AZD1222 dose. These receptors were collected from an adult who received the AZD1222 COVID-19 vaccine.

CDR3 DNA: TGTGCCAGCAGCTTAGTCCGGGACCTAGGATGGGGTGAGCAGTTCTTC. As protein: CASSLVRDLGWGEQFF. This sequence joins TRBV7-9 and TRBJ2-1; D could derive from TRBD1 or TRBD2 (5 bases each). CDR3 length: 16 amino acids. V was pared by 1 base and J by 9 bases, with 19 bases between. The germline gives CDR1 SEHNR, CDR2 FQNEAQ (reference sequence).

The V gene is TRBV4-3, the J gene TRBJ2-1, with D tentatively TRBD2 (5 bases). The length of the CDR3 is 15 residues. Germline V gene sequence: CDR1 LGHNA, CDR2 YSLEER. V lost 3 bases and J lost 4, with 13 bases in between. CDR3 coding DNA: TGCGCCAGCAGCCAGGAATTTTCGGGGTACAATGAGCAGTTCTTC. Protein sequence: CASSQEFSGYNEQFF.

The CDR3 DNA is TGTGCCAGCAGCTTGAAACAGGGTGTCACTGAAGCTTTCTTT. It specifies CASSLKQGVTEAFF. The V gene is TRBV5-5, the J gene TRBJ1-1, with D tentatively TRBD1 (6 bases). CDR1 is SGHKS, CDR2 YYEKEE, per germline (reference sequence). This CDR3 has 14 residues. V shed 1 base and J shed 4 bases, with 11 bases lying between them.

CDR3 sequence: CASSLSPRTGLSYEQYF. DNA of the CDR3: TGTGCCAGCAGCTTAAGCCCAAGGACAGGGTTATCCTACGAGCAGTACTTC. This chain links TRBV7-9 with TRBJ2-7; 8 positions agree with TRBD1. Germline V gene lookup returns CDR1 SEHNR and CDR2 FQNEAQ (reference sequence). CDR3 length: 17 amino acids. V dropped 2 bases and J dropped 1; count of bases not matched to a gene: 10.

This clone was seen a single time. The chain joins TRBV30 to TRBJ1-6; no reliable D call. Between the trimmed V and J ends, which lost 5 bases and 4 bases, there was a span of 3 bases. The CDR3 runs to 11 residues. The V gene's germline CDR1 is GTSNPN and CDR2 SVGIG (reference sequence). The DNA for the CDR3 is TGTGCCTGGGGGTATAATTCACCCCTCCACTTT. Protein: CAWGYNSPLHF.

The CDR3 nucleotides read TGTGCCTGGACCTCGGACAGGATGAACTATGGCTACACCTTC. It translates to CAWTSDRMNYGYTF. This chain links TRBV30 with TRBJ1-2, with 7 bases matching TRBD1. V was clipped by 4 bases and J by 2 bases; unmatched bases: 7. The CDR3 has 14 residues. CDR1 and CDR2 (germline): GTSNPN, SVGIG (reference sequence).

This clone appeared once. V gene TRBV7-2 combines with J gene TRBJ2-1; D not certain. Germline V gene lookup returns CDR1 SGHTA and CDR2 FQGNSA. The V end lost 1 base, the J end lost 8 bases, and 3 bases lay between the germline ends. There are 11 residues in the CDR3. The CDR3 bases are TGTGCCAGCAGCTTAGTCGATGAGCAGTTCTTC. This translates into CASSLVDEQFF.

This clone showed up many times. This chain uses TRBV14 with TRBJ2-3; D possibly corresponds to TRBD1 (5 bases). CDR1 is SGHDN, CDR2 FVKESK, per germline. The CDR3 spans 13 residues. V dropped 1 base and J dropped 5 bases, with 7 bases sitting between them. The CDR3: CASSQGGQDTQYF. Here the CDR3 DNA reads TGTGCCAGCAGCCAAGGGGGCCAAGATACGCAGTATTTT.

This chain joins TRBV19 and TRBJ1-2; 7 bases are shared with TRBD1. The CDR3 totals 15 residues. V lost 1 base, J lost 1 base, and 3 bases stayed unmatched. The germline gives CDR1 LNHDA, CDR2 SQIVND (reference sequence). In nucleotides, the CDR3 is TGTGCCAGTAGTATAGGCCAGGGGGTTAACTATGGCTACACCTTC. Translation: CASSIGQGVNYGYTF.

The CDR3 protein is CASSRLAGPTDTQYF. CDR3 DNA: TGTGCCAGCAGCCGGCTAGCGGGCCCCACAGATACGCAGTATTTT. The chain recombines TRBV3-1 (or the pseudogene TRBV3-2) with TRBJ2-3, with 8 bases that match TRBD2. The CDR3 is made up of 15 amino acids. J lost 2 bases, V lost 4 bases, and 5 bases had no gene match. CDR1 and CDR2 (germline): LGHDT, YNNKEL (reference sequence).